The 17 T cell receptor beta chains reported below all come from one sample, sequenced in a study of breast tumors, draining lymph nodes, adjacent tissues. One entry per CDR3 protein results from TCRdb running MiXCR on the multiplex PCR reads. The data hold around 140,000 distinct CDR3 sequences, with 20% to 25% observed a single time. Samples came from axillary lymph nodes draining the breast cancer. Sequencing was carried out using axillary lymph node tissue. The receptors come from a female donor with breast cancer. Some clones in this sample may be carry-over from other donors' samples.

To note about this clonotype: This clone may be a read error of a much larger clone one base away. The conserved phenylalanine or tryptophan normally closing the CDR3 is absent here, so this likely arose from a read error. The V call is TRBV9, the J call TRBJ2-2, with D possibly matching TRBD2 (5 bases). Per germline, CDR1 SGDLS and CDR2 YYNGEE. Trimming removed 1 base from V and 4 bases from J, with 8 bases in between. There are 14 residues in the CDR3. CDR3: CASSVRAVTGELFS. The CDR3 bases are TGTGCCAGCAGCGTAAGAGCGGTCACCGGGGAGCTGTTTTCT.

This clonotype was counted ten times or more. This sequence joins TRBV9 and TRBJ1-4, with 11 bases that match TRBD1. This CDR3 has 15 residues. CDR1 is SGDLS and CDR2 is YYNGEE in the germline V gene. V lost 2 bases to trimming and J lost 5 bases; unmatched junction nucleotides: 2. DNA of the CDR3: TGTGCCAGCAGCGTTCGGGACAGGGGGAATGAAAAACTGTTTTTT. Translated: CASSVRDRGNEKLFF. The whole variable domain, remainder taken from reference TRBV9 and TRBJ1-4, is DSGVTQTPKHLITATGQRVTLRCSPRSGDLSVYWYQQSLDQGLQFLIQYYNGEERAKGNILERFSAQQFPDLHSELNLSSLELGDSALYFCASSVRDRGNEKLFFGSGTQLSVL.

This clonotype was counted ten times or more. The chain joins TRBV6-6 to TRBJ1-4; tentatively, D is TRBD1 (6 bases). The V end lost 6 bases, the J end lost 0 bases, and 8 bases lay between the germline ends. The length of the CDR3 is 14 residues. Germline CDR1 is MNHNY and CDR2 is SVGAGI (reference sequence). CDR3 sequence: CASSRQATNEKLFF. CDR3 DNA: TGTGCCAGCAGCCGACAGGCAACTAATGAAAAACTGTTTTTT.

This clonotype was counted many times. V usage is TRBV5-5 and J usage is TRBJ1-2; possibly TRBD1 for D (6 bases). Germline assignment: CDR1 SGHKS and CDR2 YYEKEE (reference sequence). Trimming took 4 bases from V and 4 from J, leaving 17 bases between them. The CDR3 is 15 residues long. The chain's CDR3 is CASSPITGTLYGYTF. The CDR3 DNA reads TGTGCCAGCAGCCCTATAACCGGGACACTCTATGGCTACACCTTC.

V and J are TRBV5-6 and TRBJ2-7; 12 bases map to TRBD2. The germline gives CDR1 SGHDT, CDR2 YYEEEE. The CDR3 length is 15 residues. The J segment lost 5 bases and the V segment lost 0 bases, leaving 3 bases of the junction unmatched. The CDR3 sequence: CASSLGSSGRDEQYF. The CDR3 nucleotides are TGTGCCAGCAGCTTGGGGTCTAGCGGGAGGGACGAGCAGTACTTC. Variable domain in full (rest from reference TRBV5-6 and TRBJ2-7): DAGVTQSPTHLIKTRGQQVTLRCSPKSGHDTVSWYQQALGQGPQFIFQYYEEEERQRGNFPDRFSGHQFPNYSSELNVNALLLGDSALYLCASSLGSSGRDEQYFGPGTRLTVT.

This chain connects TRBV6-2 or TRBV6-3 to TRBJ2-5, with 8 bases aligning to TRBD1. This CDR3 has 18 amino acids. With V trimmed by 6 bases and J by 2 bases, 17 bases remained unmatched. The V gene's germline CDR1 is MNHEY and CDR2 SVGEGT. The CDR3 DNA reads TGTGCCAGCAGAAGAAACGCCAGGTCAGGGGGCAGGCAAGAGACCCAGTACTTC. It translates to CASRRNARSGGRQETQYF.

At least ten counts were recorded for this clonotype. V is TRBV27 and J is TRBJ1-2; D might be TRBD1 (5 bases). There are 13 residues in the CDR3. V was shortened by 3 bases and J by 4 bases, with 9 bases between the two germline ends. Germline V CDR1 and CDR2: MNHEY, SMNVEV (reference sequence). In DNA, the CDR3 is TGTGCCAGCAGTTTGTCAGGGATCTATGGCTACACCTTC. It is translated as CASSLSGIYGYTF.

This clonotype appeared many times. J is TRBJ2-7 and V is TRBV10-3, with D possibly matching TRBD2 (6 bases). This CDR3 has 15 amino acids. Looked up from germline, CDR1 is ENHRY and CDR2 is SYGVKD. Trimming took 3 bases from V and 0 from J, leaving 12 bases between them. Here the CDR3 reads CAISDRGTSSYEQYF. CDR3 in DNA: TGTGCCATCAGTGATCGCGGGACGAGCTCCTACGAGCAGTACTTC.

As concerns this clonotype: This may arise from a read error, as a much more abundant clone is one base away. The V and J genes are TRBV24-1 and TRBJ2-3; 7 nucleotides match TRBD2. Germline V gives CDR1 KGHDR, CDR2 SFDVKD. This CDR3 region has 15 residues. CDR3 loop: CAASGLAETTDTQYF. CDR3 nucleotide sequence: TGTGCCGCCAGTGGCCTAGCGGAGACCACAGATACGCAGTATTTT.

Notes on this clonotype: Since a much larger clone is just one base distant, this may be a read error. Here the CDR3 omits its conserved ending phenylalanine or tryptophan, so a read error is the likely source. The chain carries TRBV7-9 and TRBJ2-5; no reliable D call. This CDR3 contains 10 residues. Germline-derived CDR1 and CDR2 are SEHNR and FQNEAQ (reference sequence). Trimming shortened V by 8 bases and J by 5 bases, and 6 bases separated the two germline ends. CDR3 in amino acids: CASPWETQYY. For the CDR3, the DNA is TGTGCCAGCCCCTGGGAGACCCAGTACTAC.

Comment on this clonotype: With a much larger clone just one base away, this may be a read error. The rearrangement links TRBV13 to TRBJ2-1, with TRBD1 matching over 10 bases. The CDR3 length is 15 residues. From germline, CDR1 is PRHDT and CDR2 FYEKMQ (reference sequence). CDR3 loop: CACSPGQGWNNEQFF. For the CDR3, the DNA is TGTGCCTGCAGCCCGGGACAGGGGTGGAACAATGAGCAGTTCTTC.

This clonotype was observed a few times. This sequence joins TRBV18 and TRBJ1-5; TRBD1 matches 9 bases. The CDR3 spans 16 residues. V lost 5 bases, J lost 4 bases, and 9 bases stayed unmatched. The germline V gene has CDR1 KGHSH and CDR2 LQKENI. The CDR3 is CASSATGTGTNQPQHF. The CDR3 coding sequence is TGTGCCAGCTCAGCCACCGGGACAGGGACAAATCAGCCCCAGCATTTT.

This clonotype was observed at least ten times. The gene calls are TRBV19 and TRBJ2-7; 8 nucleotides match TRBD1. This CDR3 is 14 amino acids long. Germline V gene data show CDR1 as LNHDA and CDR2 as SQIVND (reference sequence). With 5 bases clipped from V and 2 bases from J, the junction kept 5 bases outside the gene matches. CDR3: CASSEQGDTYEQYF. As DNA, the CDR3 is TGTGCCAGTAGTGAACAGGGGGACACCTACGAGCAGTACTTC.

The gene calls are TRBV6-6 and TRBJ1-1, with D unclear. The CDR3 has 13 residues. V lost 5 bases, J lost 1 base, and 8 bases lay in between. Germline lookup yields CDR1 MNHNY and CDR2 SVGAGI (reference sequence). As DNA, the CDR3 is TGTGCCAGCAGTGTCCAAAGGAACACTGAAGCTTTCTTT. It translates to CASSVQRNTEAFF.

This clonotype was picked up many times. This chain's CDR3 is CSARVSPKQETQYF. Written as DNA, the CDR3 is TGCAGTGCTAGAGTTTCTCCCAAACAAGAGACCCAGTACTTC. The genes are TRBV20-1 and TRBJ2-5; D gene uncertain. The CDR3 runs 14 residues. Trimming left V 1 base short and J 2 bases short, with 11 bases between. The germline V gene encodes CDR1 DFQATT and CDR2 SNEGSKA (reference sequence).

The rearrangement uses TRBV7-3 and TRBJ2-1; no reliable D call. From germline, CDR1 is SGHTA and CDR2 FQGTGA. The CDR3 is 15 residues long. Trimming removed 1 base from V and 9 bases from J, with 16 bases in between. CDR3 residues: CASSLNAVAAGEQFF. CDR3 nucleotide sequence: TGTGCCAGCAGCTTAAACGCGGTTGCTGCCGGTGAGCAGTTCTTC.

This clonotype was seen repeatedly, ten times or more. This rearrangement joins TRBV12-3 or TRBV12-4 to TRBJ2-1, with D unclear. The CDR3 extends over 15 amino acids. V was pared by 5 bases and J by 2 bases, with 13 bases between. The CDR3 bases are TGTGCCAGCAGTCCACCTAGGGATCCCTACAATGAGCAGTTCTTC. Protein: CASSPPRDPYNEQFF.